This T cell receptor beta chain appears in the sequencing data of a study of T cell changes during pregnancy in multiple sclerosis. CDR3 length: 11 amino acids. In germline, CDR1 is SQVTM, CDR2 ANQGSEA. The protocol was immunoSEQ multiplex PCR, while the TCRdb copy is restricted to in-frame clones and leaves out a portion. The sample consists of 37,000 or so clones, 88% of them appearing once. The chain combines TRBV29-1 with TRBJ1-4; tentatively, D is TRBD1 (6 bases). The sample here was CD4+ T cells from peripheral blood mononuclear cells, taken before pregnancy. The clonotype comes from a female donor with multiple sclerosis, enrolled in a pregnancy study. The CDR3, as DNA: TGCGGGGGCAGTGTGGGTGAAAAACTGTTTTTT. This sequence encodes CGGSVGEKLFF.